This T cell receptor beta chain is from a study of blood T cells in healthy people across ages (dated by TCRdb to the mid-2010s). With respect to the entire study: In model experiments, template switching captured roughly one uniquely barcoded TCR beta cDNA molecule for every two T cells. To avoid experimental bias, donors of different ages were randomly spread across the sequencing lanes. The donors were split into four age groups: young (average 16 years), middle-aged (nearly 40), aged (more than 60) and long-lived (about 82). Using the same blood draw, the study looked at two additional independent replicas of 1 million unique cDNA reads for two donors, one aged 18 to 29 and the other aged 80 or older. To track age-related changes in TCR beta repertoire diversity, the study relied on deep sequencing normalized with unique cDNA molecular identifiers. The research as a whole found: Estimates of total diversity from one million sequenced T cells were regarded as lower bounds and underestimates. Because profiling used bulk unsorted PBMCs, naive and antigen-experienced compartments could not be compared conclusively. Because donor CMV infection status was unknown, age-related changes in expanded clonotypes were potentially confounded. Compared with the aged group, the long-lived group had more naive CD4+ T cells, fewer expanded clones and increased TCR diversity, a pattern suggesting age selection. As age increased, observed TCR beta diversity per million T cells dropped in a roughly linear way, and a significant reduction was already evident by age about 40. There was a strong correlation between observed TCR beta diversity and the percentage of naive T cells measured by flow cytometry.

This clonotype was picked up a small number of times. The antigen it recognizes is unknown. No base qualities exist here, and no much larger clone lies one base off it. Systemically healthy Caucasian individuals from Russia, approximately 39 in total and aged roughly 6 to 100 years, were included as donors. Each donor gave 8 to 10 milliliters of peripheral blood, drawn into EDTA-treated Vacutainer tubes. PBMCs were isolated by Ficoll-Paque density-gradient centrifugation, with at least 6 million obtained per sample. Trizol reagent was used to extract total RNA from the PBMCs, yielding at least 6 micrograms per sample. For every donor, flow cytometry on a PBMC aliquot measured the percentage of naive CD45RAhigh/CD27high T cells. The germline V gene encodes CDR1 MNHEY and CDR2 SVGAGI. V was cut back by 6 bases and J by 4 bases, leaving a gap of 19 bases between them. Counted from cysteine to phenylalanine, this CDR3 has 16 amino acids. The read is trimmed to its CDR3 DNA, 48 bases read in frame from base 1.

Receptor amplification or capture employed 5' RACE. Reads for this sample came from an Illumina HiSeq 2500. The second PCR ran for about 7 to 11 cycles and used a J-beta primer mix along with a sample-barcoded 5' primer. A unique molecular identifier was introduced onto each TCR beta cDNA molecule by a template-switch 5' adaptor carrying 12 random nucleotides. Each sample yielded at least 2.5 million CDR3-containing paired-end reads. First-strand cDNA synthesis was performed from all RNA using the Mint cDNA synthesis kit, with priming by a TRBC-specific oligonucleotide. All cDNA was treated with uracil-DNA glycosylase and then went through a first 18-cycle PCR with the universal primers M1SS and BC2_uni_R. The source study handled its data this way. Each sample was normalized by randomly selecting 1 million high-quality reads, each carrying a distinct molecular identifier. Reads with shared molecular identifiers were discarded instead of being binned into consensus sequences. CDR3 identification, clonotype clustering and error correction used MiTCR with a Q25 quality threshold and the strictest error-elimination algorithm. A nonparametric unseen species model with Euler transformation was used to estimate lower-bound total TCR beta diversity. The raw public data were reprocessed by TCRdb itself: fastp quality trimming at Q25, MiXCR clonotype calling, in-frame beta chains only. CDR3 protein duplicates are merged, each entry listing the most common genes and DNA. The authors' filters were not applied to this entry. The sample has hundreds of thousands of distinct CDR3 sequences on record, roughly three fifths of them singletons. The ten largest clones take up 20% to 30% of the sample.

This receptor was obtained from a man aged 35-49 years in good health. The chain joins TRBV6-5 to TRBJ2-1, with no confidently assigned D gene. Source material: blood. The sequenced DNA is TGTGCCAGCAGACGACAACAGAGCTTGGCATACAATGAGCAGTTCTTC. It is translated as CASRRQQSLAYNEQFF.